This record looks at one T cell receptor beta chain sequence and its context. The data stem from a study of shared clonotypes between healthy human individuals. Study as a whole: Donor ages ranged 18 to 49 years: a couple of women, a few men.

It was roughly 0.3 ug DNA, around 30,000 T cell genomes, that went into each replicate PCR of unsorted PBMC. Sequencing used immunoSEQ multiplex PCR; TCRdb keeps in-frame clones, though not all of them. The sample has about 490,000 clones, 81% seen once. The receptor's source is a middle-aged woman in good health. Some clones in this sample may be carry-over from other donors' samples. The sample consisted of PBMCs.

This chain's CDR3 is CASSFGTGTNEKLFF. In nucleotides, the CDR3 is TGTGCCAGCAGTTTTGGGACAGGAACGAATGAAAAACTGTTTTTT. The gene calls are TRBV28 and TRBJ1-4; 8 bases align to TRBD1. This CDR3 is built from 15 residues. V shed 3 bases and J 5 bases; nucleotides not matched to a gene: 5. CDR1 MDHEN and CDR2 SYDVKM come from the germline V gene.